The next 23 T cell receptor beta chains were all read from a single sample in a study of blood T cell repertoires in COVID-19. Method: immunoSEQ multiplex PCR; TCRdb's copy keeps in-frame clones and lacks some. Here the sample spans around 64,000 clones, roughly 91% being singletons. The sample consisted of peripheral blood. These receptor sequences come from a human donor in a cohort sampled during active COVID-19.

The V and J genes are TRBV20-1 and TRBJ2-3, with 12 bases identical to TRBD2. With 3 bases clipped from V and 5 bases from J, the junction kept 9 bases outside the gene matches. CDR3 size: 16 residues. The germline V gene has CDR1 DFQATT and CDR2 SNEGSKA (reference sequence). The CDR3 DNA is TGCAGTGCTAGTGGACTAGCGGGGCCTGGGGGAGATACGCAGTATTTT. Translated, it gives CSASGLAGPGGDTQYF.

There are a few counts of this clone. The chain uses TRBV7-9 and TRBJ1-4, with 8 bases fitting TRBD1. Germline lookup yields CDR1 SEHNR and CDR2 FQNEAQ (reference sequence). Losses at the gene ends were 4 bases for V and 7 bases for J; bases not matched to a gene: 8. The CDR3 is 15 residues long. The CDR3 DNA reads TGTGCCAGCAGCTCAGGGGGACAGGATCTTGAAAAACTGTTTTTT. Translated: CASSSGGQDLEKLFF.

This clone was seen a single time. This chain uses TRBV25-1 with TRBJ2-1; tentative D call: TRBD2 (5 bases). CDR1 is MGHDK, CDR2 SYGVNS, per germline. Trimming stripped 0 bases from V and 8 bases from J, with 14 bases between. This CDR3 region has 15 residues. The CDR3 DNA is TGTGCCAGCAGTGAATATAAGCGGATGGTCTATGAGCAGTTCTTC. This encodes CASSEYKRMVYEQFF.

CDR3 protein: CASSQDLQREWNEQFF. CDR3 nucleotide sequence: TGCGCCAGCAGCCAAGATCTTCAGCGGGAGTGGAATGAGCAGTTCTTC. V is TRBV4-3 and J is TRBJ2-1; TRBD2 matches 8 bases. The CDR3 sequence is 16 residues long. Germline values: CDR1 LGHNA, CDR2 YSLEER. The V segment lost 0 bases and the J segment 7 bases; nucleotides outside the gene matches: 8.

The V gene is TRBV14, the J gene TRBJ2-5; D may be TRBD1 (5 bases). Germline CDR1 is SGHDN and CDR2 is FVKESK. V gave up 0 bases and J gave up 5 bases, with 13 bases separating them. There are 15 residues in the CDR3. DNA for the CDR3: TGTGCCAGCAGCCAAGAACTGGGCCCAGGGGAGACCCAGTACTTC. This translates into CASSQELGPGETQYF.

V and J are TRBV27 and TRBJ2-3; D is ambiguous. V dropped 3 bases and J dropped 0 bases, with 7 bases sitting between them. The CDR3 length is 14 residues. Germline V gene sequence: CDR1 MNHEY, CDR2 SMNVEV (reference sequence). CDR3 amino acids: CASSFTVSTDTQYF. In DNA, the CDR3 is TGTGCCAGCAGTTTTACAGTTAGCACAGATACGCAGTATTTT.

This clone is a singleton in its sample. V gene TRBV11-3 combines with J gene TRBJ1-2; the match to TRBD1 covers 7 bases. CDR3 length: 14 amino acids. The germline gives CDR1 SGHNT, CDR2 YENEEA. Losses at the gene ends were 5 bases for V and 4 bases for J; bases not matched to a gene: 7. The CDR3 coding sequence is TGTGCCAGCAGCCGGGACAGTAACGGCTATGGCTACACCTTC. It encodes CASSRDSNGYGYTF.

This clone came up a few times. CDR3 in amino acids: CASSQSGGSLGAYEQYF. The DNA for the CDR3 is TGTGCCAGCAGCCAATCCGGAGGGTCCCTAGGAGCCTACGAGCAGTACTTC. V gene TRBV4-2 combines with J gene TRBJ2-7, with a weak D call TRBD2 (6 bases). Trimming left V 2 bases short and J 2 bases short, with 19 bases between. Per the germline V gene, CDR1 is LGHNA and CDR2 is YNFKEQ. This CDR3 has 17 residues.

The V gene is TRBV11-2, the J gene TRBJ2-5; possible D gene TRBD2, 5 bases. Trimming cost V 0 bases and J 3 bases, with 5 bases left between them. The CDR3 runs to 13 residues. Per the germline V gene, CDR1 is SGHAT and CDR2 is FQNNGV. The CDR3 loop is CASSLEREETQYF. The CDR3 nucleotides read TGTGCCAGCAGCTTAGAGAGGGAAGAGACCCAGTACTTC.

This chain links TRBV5-1 with TRBJ1-2; D unclear. Germline V gene sequence: CDR1 SGHRS, CDR2 YFSETQ. V lost 5 bases and J lost 6, with 11 bases in between. The CDR3 consists of 12 residues. CDR3 coding DNA: TGCGCCAGCAGTCGATCCGGGGATGGCTACACCTTC. It translates to CASSRSGDGYTF.

The chain uses TRBV9 and TRBJ2-3; TRBD2 matches 10 bases. CDR1 SGDLS and CDR2 YYNGEE come from the germline V gene. V lost 2 bases and J lost 10; bases outside the gene matches: 10. The CDR3 has 15 residues. This CDR3 is CASSVEAGGPSSQYF. The CDR3 DNA reads as TGTGCCAGCAGCGTTGAAGCGGGAGGGCCGAGTTCGCAGTATTTT.

This chain connects TRBV7-9 to TRBJ2-3; a possible D gene is TRBD2 (6 bases). The CDR3 length is 17 residues. V gave up 0 bases and J gave up 2 bases, with 15 bases separating them. Per germline, CDR1 SEHNR and CDR2 FQNEAQ (reference sequence). The CDR3 loop is CASSLALRAGFTDTQYF. In DNA, the CDR3 is TGTGCCAGCAGCTTAGCGCTTCGGGCGGGATTCACAGATACGCAGTATTTT.

The gene calls are TRBV28 and TRBJ1-1; possibly TRBD1 for D (5 bases). The CDR3 has 19 amino acids. Germline V lookup: CDR1 MDHEN, CDR2 SYDVKM. With 4 bases removed from V and 1 base from J, the gap between germline ends came to 25 bases. DNA for the CDR3: TGTGCCAGCAGTTATAGGGCAGGGAGGGCGCGTTTGGGGAACACTGAAGCTTTCTTT. This gives the protein CASSYRAGRARLGNTEAFF.

This chain's CDR3 is CASSPATGFRHEKLFF. CDR3 nucleotide sequence: TGTGCCAGCTCCCCAGCAACAGGGTTTAGACATGAAAAACTGTTTTTT. The genes are TRBV18 and TRBJ1-4; TRBD1 might be the D (6 bases). The ends were cut back, 6 bases at V and 6 bases at J, with 20 bases in the middle. This CDR3 has 16 residues. In germline, CDR1 is KGHSH, CDR2 LQKENI.

This clone was detected only a few times. This rearrangement joins TRBV7-9 to TRBJ1-6; weak D call: TRBD1 (6 bases). CDR3 size: 14 residues. CDR1 SEHNR and CDR2 FQNEAQ come from the germline V gene (reference sequence). V lost 5 bases, J lost 8 bases, and 13 bases lay in between. Written as DNA, the CDR3 is TGTGCCAGCAGCATACAGGGTTCGGATTCACCCCTCCACTTT. Amino acids: CASSIQGSDSPLHF.

Only one count was recorded for this clone. The rearrangement uses TRBV11-3 and TRBJ2-3; 9 bases fit TRBD2. J was trimmed by 3 bases and V by 2 bases; bases with no gene match: 6. The CDR3 spans 16 residues. The germline V gene encodes CDR1 SGHNT and CDR2 YENEEA. The CDR3 protein is CASSLKASGKTDTQYF. CDR3 nucleotides: TGTGCCAGCAGCTTAAAGGCTAGCGGGAAAACAGATACGCAGTATTTT.

This chain links TRBV9 with TRBJ2-5, with D possibly being TRBD2 (6 bases). Per the germline V gene, CDR1 is SGDLS and CDR2 is YYNGEE. Trimming took 2 bases from V and 5 from J, leaving 16 bases between them. The CDR3 covers 15 residues. CDR3 sequence reads: CASSVGRRAGETQYF. As DNA, the CDR3 is TGTGCCAGCAGCGTGGGGAGGAGGGCCGGGGAGACCCAGTACTTC.

The chain is built from TRBV5-4 and TRBJ2-7; D is possibly TRBD2 (6 bases). The CDR3 consists of 15 residues. CDR1 is SGHNT and CDR2 is YYREEE in the germline V gene (reference sequence). The V end lost 0 bases, the J end lost 2 bases, and 12 bases lay between the germline ends. The CDR3 sequence is CASSLGGGQAYEQYF. For the CDR3, the DNA is TGTGCCAGCAGCTTGGGAGGAGGGCAGGCCTACGAGCAGTACTTC.

The J gene is TRBJ2-5, the V gene TRBV7-8; 8 bases are a match to TRBD1. This CDR3 is built from 14 residues. Germline CDR1 is SGHVS and CDR2 is FQNEAQ. V shed 1 base and J 5 bases; nucleotides not matched to a gene: 3. The CDR3 loop is CASSLVAGGETQYF. The CDR3 coding sequence is TGTGCCAGCAGCTTAGTCGCAGGGGGCGAGACCCAGTACTTC.

This clone was detected only once. V and J are TRBV4-2 and TRBJ2-5; 9 positions agree with TRBD2. Trimming at V came to 2 bases and at J to 2 bases, leaving 6 bases not matched to a gene. Germline V gives CDR1 LGHNA, CDR2 YNFKEQ. This CDR3 is built from 16 residues. CDR3 amino acids: CASSQLAGGAQETQYF. CDR3 DNA: TGTGCCAGCAGCCAACTCGCGGGAGGGGCGCAAGAGACCCAGTACTTC.

The chain joins TRBV7-6 to TRBJ2-1, with D perhaps matching TRBD2 (6 bases). Trimming removed 0 bases at V and 4 bases at J, with 10 bases between. The germline V gene encodes CDR1 SGHVS and CDR2 FNYEAQ. CDR3 length: 15 amino acids. CDR3 DNA: TGTGCCAGCAGCTTAGCCAGCGGGTATTACAATGAGCAGTTCTTC. It yields the protein CASSLASGYYNEQFF.

The chain is built from TRBV4-3 and TRBJ2-2; 10 nucleotides match TRBD2. The V gene end was trimmed by 4 bases and the J gene end by 4 bases; junction bases not matched to a gene: 6. The CDR3 sequence is 16 residues long. Germline lookup yields CDR1 LGHNA and CDR2 YSLEER. CDR3 bases: TGCGCCAGCAGCCTTACTAGCGGGGTCTTCACCGGGGAGCTGTTTTTT. Amino acids: CASSLTSGVFTGELFF.

The chain uses TRBV6-6 and TRBJ2-7, with 7 bases fitting TRBD2. Unmatched junction bases numbered 7, after V lost 8 bases and J lost 0 bases. Germline-derived CDR1 and CDR2 are MNHNY and SVGAGI (reference sequence). The CDR3 extends over 14 amino acids. Here the CDR3 reads CASGGGDHSYEQYF. The CDR3 nucleotides are TGTGCCAGCGGGGGGGGAGACCACTCCTACGAGCAGTACTTC.